This T cell receptor beta chain stems from a study of T cells after posttransplantation cyclophosphamide. Points from the study as a whole: Later blood repertoires were often dominated by clones from the donor CD8+ memory compartment.

Concerning this clone itself: Its specificity is unknown.

The germline gives CDR1 WSHSY, CDR2 SAAADI. The V and J ends lost 3 bases and 0 bases, in that order; junction bases with no gene match: 4. CDR3 size: 15 residues. Method: immunoSEQ multiplex PCR; TCRdb's copy keeps in-frame clones and lacks some. This table has around 18,000 clones, about 77% appearing once. A marrow graft followed busulfan-fludarabine conditioning, with cyclophosphamide on days +3 and +4. The rearrangement uses TRBV10-2 and TRBJ2-7; 8 bases agree with TRBD2. The TCR originated in a female patient in her forties who received an allogeneic stem cell transplant from a related donor, was CMV-positive, and had no GVHD. Some T cells may have come from the graft donor. The sequenced sample was CD8+ T cells sorted from PBMCs, obtained 1903 days after a stem cell transplant with posttransplant cyclophosphamide. The CDR3 region is CASSDSGASSYEQYF. CDR3 DNA: TGCGCCAGCAGTGATAGCGGGGCGAGCTCCTACGAGCAGTACTTC.